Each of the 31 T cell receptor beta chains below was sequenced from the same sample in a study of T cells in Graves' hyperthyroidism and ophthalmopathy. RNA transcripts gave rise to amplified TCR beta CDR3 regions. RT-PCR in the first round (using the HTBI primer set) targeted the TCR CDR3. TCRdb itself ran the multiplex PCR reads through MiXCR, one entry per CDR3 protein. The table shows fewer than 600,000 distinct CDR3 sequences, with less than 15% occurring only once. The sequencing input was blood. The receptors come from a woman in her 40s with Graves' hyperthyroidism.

The CDR3 loop is CASSGRWGETQYF. DNA for the CDR3: TGTGCCAGCAGTGGGAGATGGGGAGAGACCCAGTACTTC. The chain has TRBV12-3 or TRBV12-4 and TRBJ2-5; tentative D call: TRBD2 (5 bases). The V end lost 5 bases, the J end lost 4 bases, and 11 bases lay between the germline ends. This CDR3 spans 13 amino acids.

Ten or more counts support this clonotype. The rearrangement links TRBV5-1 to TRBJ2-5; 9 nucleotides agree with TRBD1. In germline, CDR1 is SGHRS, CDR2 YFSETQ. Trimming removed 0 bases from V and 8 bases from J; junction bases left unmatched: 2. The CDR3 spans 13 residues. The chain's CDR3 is CASSLEDRGTQYF. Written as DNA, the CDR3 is TGCGCCAGCAGCTTGGAGGACAGGGGAACCCAGTACTTC.

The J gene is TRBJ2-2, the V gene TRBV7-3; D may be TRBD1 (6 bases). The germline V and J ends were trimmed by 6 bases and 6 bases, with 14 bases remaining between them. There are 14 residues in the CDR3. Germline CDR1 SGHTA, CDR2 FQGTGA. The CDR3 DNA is TGTGCCAGCAGTCCAACAGGGTGGGCCGGGGAGCTGTTTTTT. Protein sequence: CASSPTGWAGELFF.

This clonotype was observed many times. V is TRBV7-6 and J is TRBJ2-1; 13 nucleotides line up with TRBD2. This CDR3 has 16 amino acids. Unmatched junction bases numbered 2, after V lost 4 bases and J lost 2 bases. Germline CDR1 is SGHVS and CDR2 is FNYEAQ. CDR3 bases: TGTGCCAGCAGCTACACTAGCGGGAGGGCCTACAATGAGCAGTTCTTC. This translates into CASSYTSGRAYNEQFF.

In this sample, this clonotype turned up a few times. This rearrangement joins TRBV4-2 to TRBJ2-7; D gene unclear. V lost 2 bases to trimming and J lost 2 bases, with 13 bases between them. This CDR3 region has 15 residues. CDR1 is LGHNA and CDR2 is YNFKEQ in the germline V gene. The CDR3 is CASSQRWGSPYEQYF. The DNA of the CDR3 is TGTGCCAGCAGCCAAAGGTGGGGTTCCCCCTACGAGCAGTACTTC.

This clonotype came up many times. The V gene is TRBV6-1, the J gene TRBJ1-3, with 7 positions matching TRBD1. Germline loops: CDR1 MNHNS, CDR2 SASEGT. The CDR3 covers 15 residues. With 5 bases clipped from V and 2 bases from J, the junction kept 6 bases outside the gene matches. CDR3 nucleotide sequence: TGTGCCAGCAGTCCCGCAGGGGGGACTGGAAACACCATATATTTT. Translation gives CASSPAGGTGNTIYF.

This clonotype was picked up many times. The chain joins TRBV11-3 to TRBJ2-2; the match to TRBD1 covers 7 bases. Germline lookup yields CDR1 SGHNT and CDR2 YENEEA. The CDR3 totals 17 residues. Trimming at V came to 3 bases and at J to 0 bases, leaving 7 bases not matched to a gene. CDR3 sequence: CASSFIPGQPNTGELFF. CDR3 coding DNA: TGTGCCAGCAGCTTTATTCCGGGACAGCCGAACACCGGGGAGCTGTTTTTT.

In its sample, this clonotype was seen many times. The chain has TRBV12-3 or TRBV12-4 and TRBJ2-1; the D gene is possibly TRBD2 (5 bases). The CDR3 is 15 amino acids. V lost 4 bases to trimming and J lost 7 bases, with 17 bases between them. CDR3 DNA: TGTGCCAGCAGTTCTTCCGGGGTAGTTTGGAATGAGCAGTTCTTC. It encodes CASSSSGVVWNEQFF.

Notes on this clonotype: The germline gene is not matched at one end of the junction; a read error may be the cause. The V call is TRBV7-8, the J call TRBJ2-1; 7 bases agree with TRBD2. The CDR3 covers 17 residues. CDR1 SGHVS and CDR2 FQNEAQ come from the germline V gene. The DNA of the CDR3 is TGCGCCAGCAGCCAAGATGGGGCCGGGACTATCGACAATGAGCAGTTCTTC. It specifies CASSQDGAGTIDNEQFF.

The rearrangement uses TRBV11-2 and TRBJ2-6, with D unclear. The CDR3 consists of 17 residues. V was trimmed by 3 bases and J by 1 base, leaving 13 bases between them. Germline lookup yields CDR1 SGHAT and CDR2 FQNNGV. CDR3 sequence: CASSFSELLSGANVLTF. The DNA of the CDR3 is TGTGCCAGCAGCTTTTCAGAGTTGCTTTCTGGGGCCAACGTCCTGACTTTC.

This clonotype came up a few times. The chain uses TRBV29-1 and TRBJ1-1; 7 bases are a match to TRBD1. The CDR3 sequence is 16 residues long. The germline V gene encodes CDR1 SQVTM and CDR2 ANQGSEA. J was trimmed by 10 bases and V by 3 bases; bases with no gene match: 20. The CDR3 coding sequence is TGCAGCGTTGATGACAGGGATCGAATCCAGGGTCATGCAGCTTTCTTT. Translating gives CSVDDRDRIQGHAAFF.

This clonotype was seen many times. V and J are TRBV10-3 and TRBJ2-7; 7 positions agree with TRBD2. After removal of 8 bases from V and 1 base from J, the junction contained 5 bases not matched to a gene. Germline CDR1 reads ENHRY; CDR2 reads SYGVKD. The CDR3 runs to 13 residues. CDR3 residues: CAIGRESSYEQYF. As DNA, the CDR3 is TGTGCCATCGGGCGGGAGAGTTCCTACGAGCAGTACTTC.

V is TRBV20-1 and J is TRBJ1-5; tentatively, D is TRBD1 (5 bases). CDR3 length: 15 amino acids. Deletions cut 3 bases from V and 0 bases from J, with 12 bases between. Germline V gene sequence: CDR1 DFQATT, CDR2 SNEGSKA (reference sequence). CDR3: CSASSSGGSNQPQHF. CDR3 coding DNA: TGCAGTGCTAGCAGCTCGGGGGGTAGCAATCAGCCCCAGCATTTT.

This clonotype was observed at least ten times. CDR3 residues: CATSEGRGGMNTEAFF. The CDR3 coding sequence is TGTGCCACATCGGAAGGGCGGGGAGGAATGAACACTGAAGCTTTCTTT. The chain has TRBV10-3 and TRBJ1-1; the D is unclear. This CDR3 contains 16 residues. Germline V CDR1 and CDR2: ENHRY, SYGVKD. The germline V and J ends were trimmed by 10 bases and 0 bases, with 21 bases remaining between them.

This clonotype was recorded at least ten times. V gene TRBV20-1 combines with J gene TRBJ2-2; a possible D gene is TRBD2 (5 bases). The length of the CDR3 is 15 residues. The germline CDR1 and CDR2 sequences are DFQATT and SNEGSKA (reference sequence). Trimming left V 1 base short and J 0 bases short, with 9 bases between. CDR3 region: CSARGSGTNTGELFF. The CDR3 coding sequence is TGCAGTGCTAGAGGAAGCGGCACGAACACCGGGGAGCTGTTTTTT.

DNA of the CDR3: TGTGCCAGCAGCCCAGGGACAGATCAAGAGACCCAGTACTTC. Protein: CASSPGTDQETQYF. The rearrangement joins TRBV7-2 to TRBJ2-5; 7 bases line up with TRBD1. Germline-derived CDR1 and CDR2 are SGHTA and FQGNSA. V lost 5 bases and J lost 2; bases outside the gene matches: 5. CDR3 size: 14 residues.

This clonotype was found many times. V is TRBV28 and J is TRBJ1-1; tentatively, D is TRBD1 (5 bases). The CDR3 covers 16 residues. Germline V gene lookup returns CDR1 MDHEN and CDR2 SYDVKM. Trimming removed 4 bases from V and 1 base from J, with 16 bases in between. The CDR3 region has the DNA TGTGCCAGCAGTTCCCGACAGAACCCCAGGAACACTGAAGCTTTCTTT. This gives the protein CASSSRQNPRNTEAFF.

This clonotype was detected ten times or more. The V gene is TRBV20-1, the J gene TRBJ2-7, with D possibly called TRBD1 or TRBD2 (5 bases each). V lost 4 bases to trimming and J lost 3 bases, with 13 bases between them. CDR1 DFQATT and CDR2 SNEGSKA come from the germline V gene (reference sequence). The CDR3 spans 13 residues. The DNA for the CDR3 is TGCAGTGCTAAGGGGACCGTGGACTACGAGCAGTACTTC. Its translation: CSAKGTVDYEQYF.

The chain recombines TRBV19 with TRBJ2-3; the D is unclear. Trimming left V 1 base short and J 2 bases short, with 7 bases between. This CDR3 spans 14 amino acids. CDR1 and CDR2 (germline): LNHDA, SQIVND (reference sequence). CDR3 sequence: CASSIGLLTDTQYF. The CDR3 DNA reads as TGTGCCAGTAGTATAGGCCTGCTCACAGATACGCAGTATTTT.

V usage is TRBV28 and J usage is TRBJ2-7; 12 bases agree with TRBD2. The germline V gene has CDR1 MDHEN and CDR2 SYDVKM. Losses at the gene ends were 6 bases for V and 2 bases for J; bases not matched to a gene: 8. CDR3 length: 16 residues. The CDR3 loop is CASSQPGLAGAYEQYF. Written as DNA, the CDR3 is TGTGCCAGCAGCCAACCGGGACTAGCGGGTGCCTACGAGCAGTACTTC.

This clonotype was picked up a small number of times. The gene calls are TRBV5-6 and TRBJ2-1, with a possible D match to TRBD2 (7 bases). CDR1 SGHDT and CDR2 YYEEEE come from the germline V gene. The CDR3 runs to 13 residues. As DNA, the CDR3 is TGTGCAACGGGGGGCAGCTCCTACAATGAGCAGTTCTTC. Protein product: CATGGSSYNEQFF. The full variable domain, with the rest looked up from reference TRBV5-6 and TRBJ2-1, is DAGVTQSPTHLIKTRGQQVTLRCSPKSGHDTVSWYQQALGQGPQFIFQYYEEEERQRGNFPDRFSGHQFPNYSSELNVNALLLGDSALYLCATGGSSYNEQFFGPGTRLTVL.

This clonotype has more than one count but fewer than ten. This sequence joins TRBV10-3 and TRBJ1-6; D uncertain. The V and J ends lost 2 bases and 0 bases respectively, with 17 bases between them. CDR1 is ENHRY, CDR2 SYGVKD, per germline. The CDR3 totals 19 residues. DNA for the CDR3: TGTGCCATCAGTGAGCAGAGGTCGAACCCTAGCTCCTATAATTCACCCCTCCACTTT. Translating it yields CAISEQRSNPSSYNSPLHF.

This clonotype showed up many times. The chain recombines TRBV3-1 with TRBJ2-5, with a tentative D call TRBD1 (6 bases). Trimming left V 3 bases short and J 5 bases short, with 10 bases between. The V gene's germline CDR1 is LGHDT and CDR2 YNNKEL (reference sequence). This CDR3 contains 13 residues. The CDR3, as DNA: TGTGCCAGCAGCCAGGCAGGGGTGGAGACCCAGTACTTC. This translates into CASSQAGVETQYF.

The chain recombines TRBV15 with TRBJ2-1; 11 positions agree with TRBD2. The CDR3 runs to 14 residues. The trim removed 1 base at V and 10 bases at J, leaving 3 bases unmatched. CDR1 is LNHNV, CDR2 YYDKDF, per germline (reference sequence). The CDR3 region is CATSRGSGREEQFF. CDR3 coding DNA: TGTGCCACCAGCAGAGGTAGCGGGAGGGAAGAGCAGTTCTTC. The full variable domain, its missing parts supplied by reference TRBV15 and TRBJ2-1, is DAMVIQNPRYQVTQFGKPVTLSCSQTLNHNVMYWYQQKSSQAPKLLFHYYDKDFNNEADTPDNFQSRRPNTSFCFLDIRSPGLGDTAMYLCATSRGSGREEQFFGPGTRLTVL.

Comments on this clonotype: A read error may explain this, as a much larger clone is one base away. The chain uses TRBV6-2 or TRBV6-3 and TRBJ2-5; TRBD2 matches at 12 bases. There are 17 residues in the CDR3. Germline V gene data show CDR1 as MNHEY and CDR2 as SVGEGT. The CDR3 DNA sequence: TGTGCCAGCAGAACCGGACTAGCGGGAAATCTGCAAGAGGCCCAGTACTTC. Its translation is CASRTGLAGNLQEAQYF.

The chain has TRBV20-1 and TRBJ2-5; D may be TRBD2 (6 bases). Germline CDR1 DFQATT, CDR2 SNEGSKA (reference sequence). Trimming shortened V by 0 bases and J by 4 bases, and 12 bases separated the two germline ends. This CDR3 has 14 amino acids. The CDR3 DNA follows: TGCAGTGCTAGAGATCTTGGAGGGCGAGAGACCCAGTACTTC. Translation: CSARDLGGRETQYF.

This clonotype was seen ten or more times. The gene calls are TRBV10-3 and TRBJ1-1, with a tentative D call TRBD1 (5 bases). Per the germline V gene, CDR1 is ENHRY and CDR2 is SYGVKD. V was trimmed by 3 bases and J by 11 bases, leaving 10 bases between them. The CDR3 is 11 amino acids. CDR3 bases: TGTGCCATCAGTGAATGGGGGGAGGCTTTCTTT. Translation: CAISEWGEAFF.

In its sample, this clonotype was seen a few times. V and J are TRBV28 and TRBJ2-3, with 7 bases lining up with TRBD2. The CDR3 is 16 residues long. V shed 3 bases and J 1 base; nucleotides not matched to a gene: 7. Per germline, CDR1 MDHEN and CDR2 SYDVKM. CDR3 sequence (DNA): TGTGCCAGCAGTTTCCAGCGGGATGGAGGCACAGATACGCAGTATTTT. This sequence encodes CASSFQRDGGTDTQYF.

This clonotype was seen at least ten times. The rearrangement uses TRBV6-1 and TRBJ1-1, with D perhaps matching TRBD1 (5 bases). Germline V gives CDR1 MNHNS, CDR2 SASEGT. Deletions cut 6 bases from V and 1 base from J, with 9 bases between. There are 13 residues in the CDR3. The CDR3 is CASRSTENTEAFF. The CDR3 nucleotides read TGTGCCAGCAGGTCGACAGAGAACACTGAAGCTTTCTTT.

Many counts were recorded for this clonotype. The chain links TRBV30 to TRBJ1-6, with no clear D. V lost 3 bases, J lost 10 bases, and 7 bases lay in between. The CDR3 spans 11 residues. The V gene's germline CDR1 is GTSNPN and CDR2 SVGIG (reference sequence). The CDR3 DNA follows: TGTGCCTGGAGATCGTTGTCACCCCTCCACTTT. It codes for CAWRSLSPLHF.

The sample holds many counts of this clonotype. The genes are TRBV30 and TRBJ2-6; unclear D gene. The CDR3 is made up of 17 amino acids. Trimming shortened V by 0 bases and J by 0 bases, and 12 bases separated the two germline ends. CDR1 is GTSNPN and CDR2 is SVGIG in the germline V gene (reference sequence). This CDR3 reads CAWSVPVSVSGANVLTF. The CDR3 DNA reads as TGTGCCTGGAGTGTACCAGTCAGCGTCTCTGGGGCCAACGTCCTGACTTTC.